This T cell receptor beta chain was sequenced in a study of response to subunit inactivated influenza vaccine (dated by TCRdb to the late 2010s). Study-level background: Deep quantitative profiling of the T cell receptor repertoire was used in the study to follow responses to a trivalent subunit inactivated influenza vaccine.

The germline V gene provides CDR1 LGHNA and CDR2 YNFKEQ. The CDR3 runs 15 residues from the cysteine to the phenylalanine. This entry keeps only the CDR3 DNA: 45 bases, framed from base 1. V is cut by 1 base and J by 3 bases, and the space between the germline ends is 9 bases. The table lists this clonotype with a few counts. Its antigen specificity is not known. No much larger clonotype is one base removed from it; base qualities were not supplied. Library prep was done by RT-PCR. The run used an Illumina HiSeq 2500. TCRdb trimmed the raw reads at Q25, called clones with MiXCR and kept productive beta chains. Rows matching on CDR3 protein sequence are summarized as one entry with the most common DNA and genes. The sample profile shows 700,000 to 800,000 distinct CDR3 sequences; about 18% of them were found once. Approximately 11% of the sample rests with the top ten. What the study reported, not specific to this receptor: According to the authors, only a limited number of new T cells may be recruited by each seasonal influenza vaccination.

Material: PBMCs from blood, obtained roughly 5 days after vaccination. This receptor was taken from a man aged 50-60 years who received an inactivated influenza vaccine. Donor details come from another sample of the same person, matched by shared clones. The chain joins TRBV4-2 to TRBJ2-2; TRBD2 is possibly the D segment (5 matching bases). The DNA is TGTGCCAGCAGCCAAGCGGGGTCTCACACCGGGGAGCTGTTTTTT. This is translated as CASSQAGSHTGELFF.